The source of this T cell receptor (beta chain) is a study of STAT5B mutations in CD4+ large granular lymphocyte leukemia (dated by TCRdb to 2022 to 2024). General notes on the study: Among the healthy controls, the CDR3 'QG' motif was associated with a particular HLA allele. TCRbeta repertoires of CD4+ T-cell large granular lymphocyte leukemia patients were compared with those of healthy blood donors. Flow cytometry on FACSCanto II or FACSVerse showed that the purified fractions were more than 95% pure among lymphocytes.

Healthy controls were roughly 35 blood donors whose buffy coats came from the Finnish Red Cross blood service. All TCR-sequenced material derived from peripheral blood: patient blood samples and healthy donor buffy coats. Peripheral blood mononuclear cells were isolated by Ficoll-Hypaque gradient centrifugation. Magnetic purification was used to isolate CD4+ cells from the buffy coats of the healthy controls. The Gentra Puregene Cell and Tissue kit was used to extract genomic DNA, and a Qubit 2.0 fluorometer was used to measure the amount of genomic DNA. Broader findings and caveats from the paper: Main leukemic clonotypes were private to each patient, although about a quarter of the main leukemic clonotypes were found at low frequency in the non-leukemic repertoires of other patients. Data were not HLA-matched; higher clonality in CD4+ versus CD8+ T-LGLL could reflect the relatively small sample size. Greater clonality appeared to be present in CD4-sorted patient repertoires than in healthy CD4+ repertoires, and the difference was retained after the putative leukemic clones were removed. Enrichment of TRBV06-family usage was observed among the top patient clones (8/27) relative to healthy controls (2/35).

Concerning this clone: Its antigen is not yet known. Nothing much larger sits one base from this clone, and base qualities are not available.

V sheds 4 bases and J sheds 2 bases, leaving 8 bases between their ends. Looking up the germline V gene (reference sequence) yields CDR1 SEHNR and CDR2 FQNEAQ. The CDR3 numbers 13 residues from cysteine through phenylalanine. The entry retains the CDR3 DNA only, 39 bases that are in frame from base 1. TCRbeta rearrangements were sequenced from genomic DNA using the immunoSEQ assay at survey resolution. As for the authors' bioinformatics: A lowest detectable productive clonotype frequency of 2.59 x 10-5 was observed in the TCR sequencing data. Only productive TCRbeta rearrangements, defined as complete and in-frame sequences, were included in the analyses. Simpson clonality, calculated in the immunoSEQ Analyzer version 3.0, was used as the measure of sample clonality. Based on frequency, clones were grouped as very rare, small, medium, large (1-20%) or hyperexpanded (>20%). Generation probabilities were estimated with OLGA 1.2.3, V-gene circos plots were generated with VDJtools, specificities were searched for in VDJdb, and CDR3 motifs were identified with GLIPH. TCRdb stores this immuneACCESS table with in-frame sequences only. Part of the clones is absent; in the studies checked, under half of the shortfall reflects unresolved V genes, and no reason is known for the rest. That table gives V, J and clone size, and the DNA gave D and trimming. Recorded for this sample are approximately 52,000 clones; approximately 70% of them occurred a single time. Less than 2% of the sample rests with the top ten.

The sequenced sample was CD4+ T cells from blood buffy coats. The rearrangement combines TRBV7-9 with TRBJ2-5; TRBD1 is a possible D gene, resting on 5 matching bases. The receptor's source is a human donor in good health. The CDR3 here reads CASSSRGQETQYF. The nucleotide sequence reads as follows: TGTGCCAGCAGCTCTAGGGGTCAAGAGACCCAGTACTTC.